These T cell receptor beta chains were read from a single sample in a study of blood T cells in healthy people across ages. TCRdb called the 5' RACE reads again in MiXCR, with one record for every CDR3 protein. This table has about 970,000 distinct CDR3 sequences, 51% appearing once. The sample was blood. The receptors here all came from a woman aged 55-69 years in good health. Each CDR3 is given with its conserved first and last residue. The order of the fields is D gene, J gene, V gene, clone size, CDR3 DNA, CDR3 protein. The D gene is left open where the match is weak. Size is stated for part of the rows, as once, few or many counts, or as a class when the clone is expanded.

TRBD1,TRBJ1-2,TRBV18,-,TGTGCCAGCTCACCGGGACAGGGGGTTATCGGCTACACCTTC,CASSPGQGVIGYTF
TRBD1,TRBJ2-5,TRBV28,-,TGTGCCAGCAGTGCACTCACAGGGGGCAGAGAGACCCAGTACTTC,CASSALTGGRETQYF
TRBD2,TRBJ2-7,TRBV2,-,TGTGCCACCGGACTAGCGGGACCCTACGAGCAGTACTTC,CATGLAGPYEQYF
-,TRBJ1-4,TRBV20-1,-,TGCAGTGCGGAGACGGGGAGAGAAAAACTGTTTTTT,CSAETGREKLFF
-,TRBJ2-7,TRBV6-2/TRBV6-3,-,TGTGCCAGCAGTTACCAACACAGCTACGAGCAGTACTTC,CASSYQHSYEQYF
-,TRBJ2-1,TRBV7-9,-,TGTGCCAGCAGCTTTTTGACTACAAATGAGCAGTTCTTC,CASSFLTTNEQFF
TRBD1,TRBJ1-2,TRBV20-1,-,TGCAGTGCAACCGACGCCAGGGGGCATATCTATGGCTACACCTTC,CSATDARGHIYGYTF
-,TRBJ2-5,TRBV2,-,TGTGCCAGCGGGCCCCTACGGGAGACCCAGTACTTC,CASGPLRETQYF
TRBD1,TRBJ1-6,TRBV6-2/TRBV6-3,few,TGTGCCAGCAGTCGGCTTCGGACAGGCTCTAATTCACCCCTCCACTTT,CASSRLRTGSNSPLHF
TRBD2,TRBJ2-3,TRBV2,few,TGTGCCAGCAACCCCGGACTAGCGGGCACAGATACGCAGTATTTT,CASNPGLAGTDTQYF
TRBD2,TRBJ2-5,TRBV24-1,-,TGTGCCACCAGTGATTTAGTTTGGGGGGGTCAAGAGACCCAGTACTTC,CATSDLVWGGQETQYF
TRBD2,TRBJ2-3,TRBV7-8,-,TGTGCCAGCAGCTTTCAACTAGCGGGACCTTCTAGCACAGATACGCAGTATTTT,CASSFQLAGPSSTDTQYF
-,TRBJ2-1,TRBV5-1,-,TGCGCCAGCAGCTTAGAGGGAGTCATCTACAATGAGCAGTTCTTC,CASSLEGVIYNEQFF
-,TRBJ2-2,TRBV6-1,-,TGTGCCAGCAGTGAAGCTTCACACGGTGGGACTTGGCATGACGAGCTGTTTTTT,CASSEASHGGTWHDELFF
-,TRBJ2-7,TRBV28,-,TGTGCCAGCAGTTTACCCCTAGCGCTCTCCTACGAGCAGTACTTC,CASSLPLALSYEQYF
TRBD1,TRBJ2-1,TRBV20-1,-,TGCAGTGCAACGACAGGGAGACCCTACAATGAGCAGTTCTTC,CSATTGRPYNEQFF
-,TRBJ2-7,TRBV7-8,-,TGTGCCAGCAGCCCGCAGCGGGTCTTCTCCTACGAGCAGTACTTC,CASSPQRVFSYEQYF
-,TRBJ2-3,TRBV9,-,TGTGCCAGCAGCGTAGAGGATTCCCCCACAGATACGCAGTATTTT,CASSVEDSPTDTQYF
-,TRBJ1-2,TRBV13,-,TGTGCCAGCAGCTTGGGAGGGGAGGACTATGGCTACACCTTC,CASSLGGEDYGYTF
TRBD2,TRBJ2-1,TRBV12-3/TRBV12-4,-,TGTGCCAGCAGTTGGACTAGCGGGAGCGGGGGTAATGAGCAGTTCTTC,CASSWTSGSGGNEQFF
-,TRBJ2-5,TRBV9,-,TGTGCCAGCAGCGTAGCAAACGGGGGGACCCAGTACTTC,CASSVANGGTQYF
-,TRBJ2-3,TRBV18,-,TGTGCCAGCTCACCAAAAGAGTCGATGAGGACAGATACGCAGTATTTT,CASSPKESMRTDTQYF
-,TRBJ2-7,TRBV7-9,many,TGTGCCAGCAGCTTAGAGTCGTCCAGCAGACCCTACGAGCAGTACTTC,CASSLESSSRPYEQYF
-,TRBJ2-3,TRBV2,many,TGTGCCAGCAGTGGGGAATCAGATACGCAGTATTTT,CASSGESDTQYF
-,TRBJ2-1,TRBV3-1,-,TGTGCCAGCAGCCAGAACAATAATGAGCAGTTCTTC,CASSQNNNEQFF
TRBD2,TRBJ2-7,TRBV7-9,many,TGTGCCAGCAGCTGGGGACTAGCGGGAGGGCCATCTTTGTCAACCTCCTACGAGCAGTACTTC,CASSWGLAGGPSLSTSYEQYF
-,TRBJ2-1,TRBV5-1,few,TGCGCCAGCAGCATCCGGGACCGACAGCATGAGCAGTTCTTC,CASSIRDRQHEQFF
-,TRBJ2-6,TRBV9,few,TGTGCCAGCAGCGCCCAACCGAACTCTGGGGCCAACGTCCTGACTTTC,CASSAQPNSGANVLTF
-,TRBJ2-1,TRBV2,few,TGTGCCAGCAGGTATTCTCCGACAAGCCTTGGGGAGCAGTTCTTC,CASRYSPTSLGEQFF
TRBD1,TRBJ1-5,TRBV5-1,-,TGCGCCAGCAGCTTGGGGACAGGGATCGCAAATCAGCCCCAGCATTTT,CASSLGTGIANQPQHF
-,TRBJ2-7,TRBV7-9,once,TGTGCCAGCAGCTTATCCCCCGACCGAATCTCCTACGAGCAGTACTTC,CASSLSPDRISYEQYF
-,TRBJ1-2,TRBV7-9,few,TGTGCCAGCAGCTTAGCCTCGACAGACAACTATGGCTACACCTTC,CASSLASTDNYGYTF